The rows below give T cell receptor beta chains drawn from one sample of a study of blood T cell repertoires in COVID-19. Clones were read by immunoSEQ multiplex PCR, and TCRdb kept only the in-frame ones, dropping some. The profile shows some 42,000 clones, around 85% of them singletons. Source material: peripheral blood. These TCRs come from a man in his fifties or sixties with active COVID-19. The CDR3 runs from the conserved cysteine through the conserved F or W. A D gene is named only where the DNA matches it firmly. Clone size is given for some rows only: seen once, a few or many times, or a class if the clone is expanded.

d_call	v_call	clone_size	j_call	cdr3_aa	cdr3_nt
TRBD1	TRBV7-3	NA	TRBJ1-1	CASSLLGQGALNTEAFF	TGTGCCAGCAGCTTACTTGGACAGGGGGCTTTGAACACTGAAGCTTTCTTT
TRBD1	TRBV4-3	NA	TRBJ1-6	CASSQDTGRGNSPLHF	TGCGCCAGCAGCCAAGATACGGGCAGGGGGAATTCACCCCTCCACTTT
NA	TRBV28	NA	TRBJ1-2	CASSLWSQGYGYTF	TGTGCCAGCAGTTTATGGAGTCAGGGGTATGGCTACACCTTC
NA	TRBV7-2	NA	TRBJ2-5	CASSLGKSGGGETQYF	TGTGCCAGCAGCTTAGGGAAATCCGGGGGAGGTGAGACCCAGTACTTC
NA	TRBV29-1	NA	TRBJ2-5	CSVDFGGETQYF	TGCAGCGTTGACTTCGGGGGAGAGACCCAGTACTTC
TRBD2	TRBV24-1	NA	TRBJ2-5	CATSDALAVQETQYF	TGTGCCACCAGTGATGCGCTAGCGGTCCAAGAGACCCAGTACTTC
TRBD2	TRBV5-1	NA	TRBJ2-4	CASSLAGGLDKTKNIQYF	TGCGCCAGCAGCTTGGCCGGCGGACTAGACAAAACCAAAAACATTCAGTACTTC
NA	TRBV7-6	NA	TRBJ2-5	CASSSSLSGGAGETQYF	TGTGCCAGCAGCTCCTCCCTATCGGGGGGCGCGGGAGAGACCCAGTACTTC
NA	TRBV5-8	NA	TRBJ2-1	CASSLRGRGSNEQFF	TGTGCCAGCAGCTTGCGGGGTCGAGGGTCAAATGAGCAGTTCTTC
TRBD1	TRBV5-1	NA	TRBJ2-1	CASSSGQVKYNEQFF	TGCGCCAGCAGCTCCGGACAGGTAAAGTACAATGAGCAGTTCTTC
NA	TRBV5-4	NA	TRBJ2-1	CASSHREGLQNEQFF	TGTGCCAGCAGCCACAGGGAAGGCCTACAAAATGAGCAGTTCTTC
TRBD2	TRBV10-3	NA	TRBJ2-1	CAISPLAGAYNEQFF	TGTGCCATCAGCCCGCTAGCGGGAGCCTACAATGAGCAGTTCTTC
TRBD1	TRBV6-5	once	TRBJ2-1	CASSYSTTGAVQQFF	TGTGCCAGCAGTTACTCGACAACAGGGGCCGTCCAGCAGTTCTTC
TRBD2	TRBV11-2	NA	TRBJ2-5	CASSLRLAGGVTQYF	TGTGCCAGCAGCTTAAGACTAGCGGGAGGAGTGACCCAGTACTTC
NA	TRBV5-4	NA	TRBJ2-6	CASSLSGANVLTF	TGTGCCAGCAGCCTCTCTGGGGCCAACGTCCTGACTTTC
NA	TRBV24-1	NA	TRBJ2-5	CATKSGSGQETQYF	TGTGCCACAAAAAGCGGGTCGGGGCAAGAGACCCAGTACTTC
TRBD2	TRBV5-6	NA	TRBJ2-4	CASSRIGRGGAKNIQYF	TGTGCCAGCAGCCGCATTGGGCGGGGGGGAGCCAAAAACATTCAGTACTTC
TRBD2	TRBV10-2	once	TRBJ2-5	CATVTSIRETQYF	TGCGCCACCGTGACTAGCATACGGGAGACCCAGTACTTC
TRBD2	TRBV5-1	NA	TRBJ2-2	CASKGIAGDDTGELFF	TGCGCCTCTAAGGGCATAGCGGGAGACGACACCGGGGAGCTGTTTTTT
TRBD2	TRBV5-8	few	TRBJ2-7	CASSLNSGLAGGQSSYEQYF	TGTGCCAGCAGCCTGAATTCAGGACTAGCGGGAGGACAAAGCTCCTACGAGCAGTACTTC
NA	TRBV5-6	NA	TRBJ1-2	CASSLFLSGYTF	TGTGCCAGCAGCTTGTTTCTAAGCGGCTACACCTTC
NA	TRBV4-2	NA	TRBJ2-7	CASSQDSSLVTYEQYF	TGTGCCAGCAGCCAAGACTCCTCGCTAGTGACCTACGAGCAGTACTTC
NA	TRBV6-4	NA	TRBJ2-2	CASSDSSTGELFF	TGTGCCAGCAGTGACTCTAGCACCGGGGAGCTGTTTTTT
NA	TRBV24-1	once	TRBJ1-2	CATSPQGNYGYTF	TGTGCCACCAGCCCACAGGGTAACTATGGCTACACCTTC
TRBD2	TRBV7-6	NA	TRBJ2-2	CASSLWTSGRTGELFF	TGTGCCAGCAGCCTGTGGACTAGCGGGAGAACCGGGGAGCTGTTTTTT
NA	TRBV7-9	NA	TRBJ1-2	CASSSRTSYGYTF	TGTGCCAGCAGCTCCCGGACAAGCTATGGCTACACCTTC
TRBD1	TRBV6-5	NA	TRBJ1-5	CASSLDRVRQPQHF	TGTGCCAGCAGCCTAGACAGGGTCCGTCAGCCCCAGCATTTT
NA	TRBV3-1/TRBV3-2	NA	TRBJ1-5	CASSQLPTCNQPQHF	TGTGCCAGCAGCCAACTGCCTACGTGCAATCAGCCCCAGCATTTT
NA	TRBV19	NA	TRBJ1-5	CANLRGPNQPQHF	TGTGCCAATTTAAGGGGCCCGAATCAGCCCCAGCATTTT
TRBD1	TRBV11-2	NA	TRBJ2-1	CASRAATGSSYNEQFF	TGTGCCAGCAGAGCAGCGACAGGGAGCTCCTACAATGAGCAGTTCTTC
NA	TRBV11-3	NA	TRBJ2-6	CASSFESSGANVLTF	TGTGCCAGCAGCTTCGAGAGCTCTGGGGCCAACGTCCTGACTTTC
TRBD1	TRBV7-2	NA	TRBJ1-2	CASSGGRTGDYGYTF	TGTGCCAGCAGCGGGGGGCGGACAGGGGATTATGGCTACACCTTC
NA	TRBV11-3	few	TRBJ1-3	CASSRTGSGNTIYF	TGTGCCAGCAGCAGGACTGGCTCTGGAAACACCATATATTTT
TRBD1	TRBV6-4	once	TRBJ2-2	CASSPWTGDTGELFF	TGTGCCAGCAGTCCGTGGACAGGAGACACCGGGGAGCTGTTTTTT
NA	TRBV2	NA	TRBJ2-7	CASSTGQNYEQYF	TGTGCCAGCAGTACCGGACAGAACTACGAGCAGTACTTC
NA	TRBV13	NA	TRBJ1-2	CASSQDTGSDGYTF	TGTGCCAGCAGCCAGGATACAGGGAGCGATGGCTACACCTTC
NA	TRBV7-8	once	TRBJ2-2	CASSSAWGPSTGELFF	TGTGCCAGCAGCTCGGCATGGGGGCCCAGCACCGGGGAGCTGTTTTTT